The source of this T cell receptor beta chain is a study of blood T cells in healthy people across ages. Study-wide results and limits: TCR beta diversity was tightly associated with the proportion of naive T cells.

With a J-beta primer mix and a sample-barcoded 5' primer, a second PCR ran about 6 to 11 cycles. Every sample produced at least 2.5 million CDR3-containing paired-end reads. Using its own MiXCR run on the 5' RACE reads, TCRdb lists one record per CDR3 protein. Of over a million distinct CDR3 sequences listed, around 42% are singletons. The sample holds a few counts of this clonotype. Antigen specificity is unknown. The CDR3 length is 12 residues. CDR1 is SEHNR and CDR2 is FQNEAQ in the germline V gene (reference sequence). Trimming took off 5 bases at V and 7 bases at J, with 9 bases between the two ends.

Source material: blood. V usage is TRBV7-9 and J usage is TRBJ2-1, with a weak D call TRBD1 (6 bases). This TCR derives from a woman aged 18-29 years in good health. Written as DNA, the CDR3 is TGTGCCAGCAGCGTAGGACAGAATGAGCAGTTCTTC. This translates into CASSVGQNEQFF.